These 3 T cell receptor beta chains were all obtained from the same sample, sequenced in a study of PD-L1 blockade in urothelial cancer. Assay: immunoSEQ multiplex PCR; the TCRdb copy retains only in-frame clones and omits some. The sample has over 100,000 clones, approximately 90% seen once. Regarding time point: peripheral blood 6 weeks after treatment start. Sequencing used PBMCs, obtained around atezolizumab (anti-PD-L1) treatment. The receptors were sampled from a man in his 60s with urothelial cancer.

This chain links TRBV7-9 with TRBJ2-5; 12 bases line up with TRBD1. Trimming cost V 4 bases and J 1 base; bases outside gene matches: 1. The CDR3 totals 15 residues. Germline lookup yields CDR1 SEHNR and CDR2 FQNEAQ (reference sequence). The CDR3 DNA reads TGTGCCAGCAGCTGGGGACAGGGGGCCCAAGAGACCCAGTACTTC. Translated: CASSWGQGAQETQYF. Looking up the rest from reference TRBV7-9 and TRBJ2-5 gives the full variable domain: DTGVSQNPRHKITKRGQNVTFRCDPISEHNRLYWYRQTLGQGPEFLTYFQNEAQLEKSRLLSDRFSAERPKGSFSTLEIQRTEQGDSAMYLCASSWGQGAQETQYFGPGTRLLVL.

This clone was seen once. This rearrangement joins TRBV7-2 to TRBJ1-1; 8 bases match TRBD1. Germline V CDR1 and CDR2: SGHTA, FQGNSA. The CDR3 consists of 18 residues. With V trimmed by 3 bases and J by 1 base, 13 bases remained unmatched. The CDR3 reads CASSFLGTGVSQNTEAFF. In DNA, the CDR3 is TGTGCCAGCAGCTTCCTAGGGACAGGAGTTAGTCAGAACACTGAAGCTTTCTTT.

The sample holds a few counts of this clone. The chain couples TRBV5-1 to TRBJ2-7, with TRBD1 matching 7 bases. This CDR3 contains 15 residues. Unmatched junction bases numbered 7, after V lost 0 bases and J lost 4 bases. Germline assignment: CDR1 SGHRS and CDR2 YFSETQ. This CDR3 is CASSLEQGSDYEQYF. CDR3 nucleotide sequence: TGCGCCAGCAGCTTGGAACAGGGGTCAGATTACGAGCAGTACTTC.